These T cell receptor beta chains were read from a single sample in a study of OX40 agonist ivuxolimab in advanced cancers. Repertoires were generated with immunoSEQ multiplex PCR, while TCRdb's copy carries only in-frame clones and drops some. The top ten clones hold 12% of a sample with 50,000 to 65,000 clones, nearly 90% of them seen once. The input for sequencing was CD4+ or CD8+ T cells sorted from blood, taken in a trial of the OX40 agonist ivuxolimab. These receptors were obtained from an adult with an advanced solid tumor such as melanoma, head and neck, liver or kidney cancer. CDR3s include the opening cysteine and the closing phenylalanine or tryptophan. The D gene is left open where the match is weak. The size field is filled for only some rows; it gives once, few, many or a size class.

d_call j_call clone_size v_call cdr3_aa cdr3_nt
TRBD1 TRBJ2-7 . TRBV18 CASSGTGGTYEQYF TGTGCCAGCTCAGGGACAGGGGGCACCTACGAGCAGTACTTC
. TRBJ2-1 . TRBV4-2 CASSQEWDNEQFF TGTGCCAGCAGCCAAGAGTGGGACAATGAGCAGTTCTTC
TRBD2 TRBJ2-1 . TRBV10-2 CASNPTSAIIHEQFF TGCGCCAGCAACCCGACTAGCGCGATCATCCATGAGCAGTTCTTC
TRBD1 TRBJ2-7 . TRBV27 CASRKDRDPGEQYF TGTGCCAGCAGAAAGGACAGGGACCCGGGTGAGCAGTACTTC
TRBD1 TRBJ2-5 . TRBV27 CASSIGQGTQYF TGTGCCAGCAGTATCGGACAGGGGACCCAGTACTTC
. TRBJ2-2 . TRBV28 CASSLQGNTGELFF TGTGCCAGCAGTTTGCAGGGTAACACCGGGGAGCTGTTTTTT
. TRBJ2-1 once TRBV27 CASSLFSGVYNEQFF TGTGCCAGCAGTTTATTTTCGGGCGTTTACAATGAGCAGTTCTTC
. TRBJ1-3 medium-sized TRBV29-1 CSVEVDSAFSGNTIYF TGCAGCGTTGAAGTTGACAGCGCCTTCTCTGGAAACACCATATATTTT
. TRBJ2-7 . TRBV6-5 CASSSTTIGGQYF TGTGCCAGCAGTTCGACGACGATAGGTGGGCAGTACTTC
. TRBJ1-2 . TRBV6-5 CASSSTANYGYTF TGTGCCAGCAGTTCAACGGCTAACTATGGCTACACCTTC
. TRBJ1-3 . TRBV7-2 CASSLRSGDLGLSGNTIYF TGTGCCAGCAGCTTAAGGAGCGGGGATCTGGGTTTATCCGGAAACACCATATATTTT
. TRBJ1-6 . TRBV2 CASRAIISYNSPLHF TGTGCCAGCAGAGCGATAATTTCCTATAATTCACCCCTCCACTTT
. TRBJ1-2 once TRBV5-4 CASSVTGFSGYTF TGTGCCAGCAGCGTGACAGGCTTTAGTGGCTACACCTTC
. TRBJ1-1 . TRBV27 CASSLGAGLNTEAFF TGTGCCAGCAGTTTAGGCGCGGGCCTAAACACTGAAGCTTTCTTT
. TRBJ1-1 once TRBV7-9 CASSPTSAEAFF TGTGCCAGCAGCCCGACGTCGGCTGAAGCTTTCTTT
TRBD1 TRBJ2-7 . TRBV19 CASSKKTGVTYEQYF TGTGCCAGTAGTAAAAAGACAGGGGTAACCTACGAGCAGTACTTC
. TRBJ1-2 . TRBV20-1 CSARGGYGYTF TGCAGTGCTAGAGGAGGTTATGGCTACACCTTC
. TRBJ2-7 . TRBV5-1 CASSQEASYEQYF TGCGCCAGCAGCCAGGAGGCCTCCTACGAGCAGTACTTC
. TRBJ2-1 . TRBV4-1 CALLKRSNGQFF TGCGCCCTCTTAAAGCGTAGCAATGGGCAGTTCTTC
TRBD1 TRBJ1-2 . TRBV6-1 CASRTGGDYGYTF TGTGCCAGCCGGACAGGGGGCGACTATGGCTACACCTTC
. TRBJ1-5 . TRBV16 CASSQLALGDQPQHF TGTGCCAGCAGCCAATTAGCCCTAGGAGATCAGCCCCAGCATTTT
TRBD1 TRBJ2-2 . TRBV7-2 CASSFYLAGTGGSGELFF TGTGCCAGCAGCTTCTACCTTGCCGGGACAGGGGGCAGCGGGGAGCTGTTTTTT
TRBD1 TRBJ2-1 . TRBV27 CASSSLDRGYNEQFF TGTGCCAGCAGTTCTCTGGACAGGGGCTACAATGAGCAGTTCTTC
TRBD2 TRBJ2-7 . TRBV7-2 CASSSYSGGSYEQYF TGTGCCAGCAGCTCCTATAGCGGGGGAAGCTACGAGCAGTACTTC
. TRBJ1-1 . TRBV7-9 CASILGDATEAFF TGTGCCAGCATCCTAGGGGATGCGACTGAAGCTTTCTTT
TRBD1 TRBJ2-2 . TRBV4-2 CASSQRDRGWELFF TGTGCCAGCAGCCAACGGGACAGGGGTTGGGAGCTGTTTTTT
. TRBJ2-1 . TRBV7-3 CASSSPKVSLEQFF TGTGCCAGCAGCTCCCCCAAGGTTAGCCTTGAGCAGTTCTTC
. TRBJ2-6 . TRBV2 CASSTRSSSGANVLTF TGTGCCAGCAGTACCCGATCGTCCTCTGGGGCCAACGTCCTGACTTTC
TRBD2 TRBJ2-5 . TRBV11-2 CASSGFGSGRGETQYF TGTGCCAGCAGCGGGTTCGGGAGCGGGAGGGGGGAGACCCAGTACTTC
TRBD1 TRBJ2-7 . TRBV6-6 CASRSQTGGYEQYF TGTGCCAGCAGATCTCAGACAGGGGGCTACGAGCAGTACTTC
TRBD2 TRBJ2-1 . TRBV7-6 CASSLDLSSGGNEQFF TGTGCCAGCAGCTTAGATTTGTCTAGCGGGGGAAATGAGCAGTTCTTC
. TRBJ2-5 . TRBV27 CASSLGEGKTQYF TGTGCCAGCAGTTTAGGAGAGGGGAAGACCCAGTACTTC
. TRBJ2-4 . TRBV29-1 CSVEIGRENIQYF TGCAGCGTTGAGATTGGTAGGGAAAACATTCAGTACTTC
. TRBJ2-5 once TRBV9 CASSGPGEETQYF TGTGCCAGCAGCGGCCCGGGGGAAGAGACCCAGTACTTC
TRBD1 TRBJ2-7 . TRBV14 CASSHPGQGIYEQYF TGTGCCAGCAGCCACCCGGGACAGGGCATCTACGAGCAGTACTTC
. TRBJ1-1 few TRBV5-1 CASSLGGNTEAFF TGCGCCAGCAGCTTGGGTGGGAACACTGAAGCTTTCTTT
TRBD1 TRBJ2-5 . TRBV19 CASSWDSEETQYF TGTGCCAGTAGTTGGGACAGCGAAGAGACCCAGTACTTC
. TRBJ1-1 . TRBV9 CASSVDPLNTEAFF TGTGCCAGCAGCGTAGATCCCTTGAACACTGAAGCTTTCTTT